The rows below give T cell receptor beta chains drawn from one sample of a study of T cells in localized non-small cell lung cancer. Profiled with immunoSEQ multiplex PCR; TCRdb holds only in-frame clones, not every one. The sample yields over 20,000 clones, about 88% seen once. The sample here was peripheral blood, taken before any cancer treatment. Receptor source: a female donor older than 55 with stage I lung adenocarcinoma. The CDR3 runs from the conserved cysteine through the conserved F or W. The D gene is left open where the match is weak. Some rows mark clone size as missing; the rest say once, few, many or name a class of expanded clone.

size: NA; V: TRBV6-6; J: TRBJ1-4; D: NA; CDR3: CASSSRLWDEKLFF; DNA: TGTGCCAGCAGTTCCAGGCTGTGGGATGAAAAACTGTTTTTT
size: NA; V: TRBV2; J: TRBJ2-3; D: NA; CDR3: CASSGRGLDTQYF; DNA: TGTGCCAGCAGTGGGAGGGGACTAGATACGCAGTATTTT
size: NA; V: TRBV11-3; J: TRBJ2-1; D: NA; CDR3: CASRQRGTYNEQFF; DNA: TGTGCCAGCAGACAACGGGGGACCTACAATGAGCAGTTCTTC
size: NA; V: TRBV27; J: TRBJ1-6; D: TRBD1; CDR3: CASSFVAGGGPLHF; DNA: TGTGCCAGCAGTTTCGTGGCAGGGGGGGGACCCCTCCACTTT
size: NA; V: TRBV27; J: TRBJ1-6; D: NA; CDR3: CASSTESNSPLHF; DNA: TGTGCCAGCAGTACTGAAAGTAATTCACCCCTCCACTTT
size: once; V: TRBV5-5; J: TRBJ1-2; D: NA; CDR3: CASSLEANYGYTF; DNA: TGTGCCAGCAGCTTAGAGGCTAACTATGGCTACACCTTC
size: NA; V: TRBV30; J: TRBJ2-1; D: TRBD1; CDR3: CAWSVAGTGRTNEQFF; DNA: TGTGCCTGGAGTGTGGCGGGGACAGGCCGGACGAATGAGCAGTTCTTC
size: NA; V: TRBV5-1; J: TRBJ2-1; D: TRBD2; CDR3: CASHAGGFNEQFF; DNA: TGCGCCAGCCACGCGGGAGGGTTCAATGAGCAGTTCTTC
size: NA; V: TRBV27; J: TRBJ2-1; D: NA; CDR3: CASSGRTRNEQFF; DNA: TGTGCCAGCAGTGGGCGGACCCGCAATGAGCAGTTCTTC
size: NA; V: TRBV30; J: TRBJ1-2; D: NA; CDR3: CASTGWGYTF; DNA: TGTGCCTCAACAGGGTGGGGCTACACCTTC
size: once; V: TRBV13; J: TRBJ1-3; D: NA; CDR3: CASSLSPGTTGNTIYF; DNA: TGTGCCAGCAGCTTAAGCCCGGGGACGACTGGAAACACCATATATTTT
size: NA; V: TRBV6-1; J: TRBJ1-4; D: NA; CDR3: CASSSQTAAAEKLFF; DNA: TGTGCCAGCAGTTCACAGACAGCGGCGGCTGAAAAACTGTTTTTT
size: NA; V: TRBV5-1; J: TRBJ1-1; D: TRBD1; CDR3: CASSLGFQGGTEAFF; DNA: TGCGCCAGCAGCTTGGGTTTCCAGGGGGGCACTGAAGCTTTCTTT
size: NA; V: TRBV5-1; J: TRBJ1-1; D: TRBD1; CDR3: CASSWSDRGATEAFF; DNA: TGCGCCAGCAGCTGGTCGGACAGGGGGGCCACTGAAGCTTTCTTT
size: NA; V: TRBV2; J: TRBJ1-5; D: NA; CDR3: CASLGQPNQPQHF; DNA: TGTGCCAGCCTGGGTCAACCCAATCAGCCCCAGCATTTT
size: NA; V: TRBV30; J: TRBJ2-7; D: TRBD1; CDR3: CAWSQGAHEQYF; DNA: TGTGCCTGGAGTCAGGGGGCCCACGAGCAGTACTTC
size: once; V: TRBV4-1; J: TRBJ1-6; D: NA; CDR3: CASSQEFSVVNSPLHF; DNA: TGCGCCAGCAGCCAAGAATTTTCGGTAGTAAATTCACCCCTCCACTTT
size: few; V: TRBV7-9; J: TRBJ1-1; D: NA; CDR3: CASSLGFTEAFF; DNA: TGTGCCAGCAGCTTGGGGTTCACTGAAGCTTTCTTT
size: NA; V: TRBV11-3; J: TRBJ2-1; D: NA; CDR3: CASSAAPGEQFF; DNA: TGTGCCAGCAGTGCCGCACCAGGAGAGCAGTTCTTC
size: once; V: TRBV2; J: TRBJ2-1; D: NA; CDR3: CASRLTENEQFF; DNA: TGTGCCAGCAGATTGACAGAAAATGAGCAGTTCTTC
size: NA; V: TRBV7-3; J: TRBJ2-5; D: NA; CDR3: CASSLIPPTGGKAILQETQYF; DNA: TGTGCCAGCAGCTTAATCCCGCCGACAGGCGGAAAGGCAATCCTTCAAGAGACCCAGTACTTC
size: NA; V: TRBV6-6; J: TRBJ1-6; D: NA; CDR3: CASGVGTDSPLHF; DNA: TGTGCCAGCGGGGTGGGCACGGATTCACCCCTCCACTTT
size: NA; V: TRBV5-4; J: TRBJ2-3; D: TRBD2; CDR3: CASSLGFERGGDKTDTQYF; DNA: TGTGCCAGCAGCTTGGGGTTTGAGCGGGGGGGCGACAAAACAGATACGCAGTATTTT
size: once; V: TRBV15; J: TRBJ1-4; D: NA; CDR3: CATSRDSYYEKLFF; DNA: TGTGCCACCAGCAGAGACAGCTATTATGAAAAACTGTTTTTT
size: NA; V: TRBV2; J: TRBJ1-2; D: NA; CDR3: CASSERGPNYGYTF; DNA: TGTGCCAGCAGTGAACGGGGGCCTAACTATGGCTACACCTTC
size: NA; V: TRBV29-1; J: TRBJ1-5; D: NA; CDR3: CSVTQGGNQPQHF; DNA: TGCAGCGTTACCCAGGGAGGGAACCAGCCCCAGCATTTT
size: once; V: TRBV7-9; J: TRBJ2-7; D: NA; CDR3: CASSPDGLYEQYF; DNA: TGTGCCAGCAGCCCGGACGGCCTCTACGAGCAGTACTTC
size: NA; V: TRBV5-4; J: TRBJ2-5; D: NA; CDR3: CASSSDRGAGTQYF; DNA: TGTGCCAGCAGCTCCGACCGGGGGGCCGGGACTCAGTACTTC
size: NA; V: TRBV6-5; J: TRBJ2-3; D: TRBD2; CDR3: CASSGTSGKHTQYF; DNA: TGTGCCAGCAGTGGGACTAGCGGGAAGCATACGCAGTATTTT
size: NA; V: TRBV19; J: TRBJ1-5; D: NA; CDR3: CASSRGESQPQHF; DNA: TGTGCCAGTAGCCGAGGGGAAAGTCAGCCCCAGCATTTT
size: NA; V: TRBV18; J: TRBJ1-4; D: NA; CDR3: CASSPLLGTNEKLFF; DNA: TGTGCCAGCTCACCCCTACTGGGAACTAATGAAAAACTGTTTTTT
size: NA; V: TRBV5-8; J: TRBJ2-7; D: TRBD1; CDR3: CASSTIGQGMSSYEQYF; DNA: TGTGCCAGCAGCACAATAGGACAGGGGATGAGCTCCTACGAGCAGTACTTC
size: NA; V: TRBV9; J: TRBJ2-3; D: NA; CDR3: CASSVGQGTSTDTQYF; DNA: TGTGCCAGCAGCGTAGGTCAGGGAACTAGCACAGATACGCAGTATTTT
size: once; V: TRBV11-1; J: TRBJ1-2; D: NA; CDR3: CASSASGEGYTF; DNA: TGTGCCAGCAGCGCTTCAGGGGAAGGCTACACCTTC
size: NA; V: TRBV29-1; J: TRBJ2-1; D: TRBD2; CDR3: CSVEASGRSFYNEQFF; DNA: TGCAGCGTTGAGGCTAGCGGGAGAAGTTTCTACAATGAGCAGTTCTTC
size: NA; V: TRBV29-1; J: TRBJ2-7; D: NA; CDR3: CSVTNGRPPYEQYF; DNA: TGCAGCGTAACGAATGGCCGGCCTCCCTACGAGCAGTACTTC
size: NA; V: TRBV7-9; J: TRBJ2-1; D: NA; CDR3: CASSLAYNEQFF; DNA: TGTGCCAGCAGCTTAGCCTACAATGAGCAGTTCTTC
size: NA; V: TRBV5-8; J: TRBJ2-3; D: NA; CDR3: CASSLPLGGSTDTQYF; DNA: TGTGCCAGCAGCTTGCCTCTGGGGGGTAGCACAGATACGCAGTATTTT
size: NA; V: TRBV30; J: TRBJ1-2; D: NA; CDR3: CAWSDQHYGYTF; DNA: TGTGCCTGGAGTGACCAACACTATGGCTACACCTTC
size: NA; V: TRBV9; J: TRBJ2-7; D: NA; CDR3: CASSVAPGEAYEQYF; DNA: TGTGCCAGCAGCGTAGCTCCGGGGGAGGCCTACGAGCAGTACTTC
size: NA; V: TRBV2; J: TRBJ2-7; D: TRBD1; CDR3: CASTRDRVEQYF; DNA: TGTGCCAGCACCCGGGACAGGGTGGAGCAGTACTTC
size: NA; V: TRBV2; J: TRBJ2-7; D: TRBD2; CDR3: CASSGEGLASPEQYF; DNA: TGTGCCAGCAGTGGGGAGGGACTAGCCTCCCCCGAGCAGTACTTC
size: NA; V: TRBV7-9; J: TRBJ1-4; D: TRBD1; CDR3: CASSSDRDYEKLFF; DNA: TGTGCCAGCAGCTCAGACAGGGACTATGAAAAACTGTTTTTT
size: once; V: TRBV7-3; J: TRBJ1-2; D: NA; CDR3: CASSLTEETGRRSGYTF; DNA: TGTGCCAGCAGCTTAACGGAAGAGACAGGAAGGAGAAGTGGCTACACCTTC
size: few; V: TRBV30; J: TRBJ1-1; D: NA; CDR3: CAWSRTRVNTEAFF; DNA: TGTGCCTGGAGTCGAACAAGGGTGAACACTGAAGCTTTCTTT
size: NA; V: TRBV6-5; J: TRBJ1-4; D: NA; CDR3: CASSLRHSVEKLFF; DNA: TGTGCCAGCAGTCTCAGACATTCTGTTGAAAAACTGTTTTTT
size: NA; V: TRBV4-1; J: TRBJ1-5; D: NA; CDR3: CASSPLMGQGNQPQHF; DNA: TGCGCCAGCAGCCCCCTGATGGGGCAGGGCAATCAGCCCCAGCATTTT
size: once; V: TRBV15; J: TRBJ1-5; D: TRBD1; CDR3: CATSFWTGPYSNQPQHF; DNA: TGTGCCACCAGTTTTTGGACAGGGCCGTATAGCAATCAGCCCCAGCATTTT
size: NA; V: TRBV11-3; J: TRBJ2-6; D: TRBD1; CDR3: CASSLKTGAGANVLTF; DNA: TGTGCCAGCAGCTTAAAAACAGGGGCTGGGGCCAACGTCCTGACTTTC
size: NA; V: TRBV20-1; J: TRBJ2-7; D: NA; CDR3: CSARDNTGQYF; DNA: TGCAGTGCTAGAGATAATACCGGACAGTACTTC
size: NA; V: TRBV11-3; J: TRBJ2-7; D: NA; CDR3: CASSSRRDAYEQYF; DNA: TGTGCCAGCAGCTCCCGTCGGGACGCCTACGAGCAGTACTTC
size: NA; V: TRBV19; J: TRBJ1-5; D: NA; CDR3: CASSVLRGGDQPQHF; DNA: TGTGCCAGTAGTGTCCTACGGGGAGGGGACCAGCCCCAGCATTTT
size: NA; V: TRBV6-1; J: TRBJ2-1; D: NA; CDR3: CASKGPADEQFF; DNA: TGTGCCAGCAAGGGCCCCGCCGATGAGCAGTTCTTC